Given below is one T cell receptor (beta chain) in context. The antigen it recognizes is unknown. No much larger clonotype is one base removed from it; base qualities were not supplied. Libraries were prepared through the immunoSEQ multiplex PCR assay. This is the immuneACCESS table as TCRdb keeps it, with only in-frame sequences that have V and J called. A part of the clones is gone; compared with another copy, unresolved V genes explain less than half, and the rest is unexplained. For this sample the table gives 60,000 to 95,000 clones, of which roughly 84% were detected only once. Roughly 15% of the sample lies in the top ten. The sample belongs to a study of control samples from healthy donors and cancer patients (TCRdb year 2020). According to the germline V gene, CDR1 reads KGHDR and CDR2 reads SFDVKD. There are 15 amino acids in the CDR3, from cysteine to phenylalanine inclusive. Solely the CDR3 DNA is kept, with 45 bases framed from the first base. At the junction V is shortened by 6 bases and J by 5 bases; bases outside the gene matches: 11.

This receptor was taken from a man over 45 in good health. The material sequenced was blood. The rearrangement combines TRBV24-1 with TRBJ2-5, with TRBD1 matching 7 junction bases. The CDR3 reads CATSQATGDRETQYF. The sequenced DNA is TGTGCCACCAGTCAAGCTACAGGGGATAGGGAGACCCAGTACTTC.